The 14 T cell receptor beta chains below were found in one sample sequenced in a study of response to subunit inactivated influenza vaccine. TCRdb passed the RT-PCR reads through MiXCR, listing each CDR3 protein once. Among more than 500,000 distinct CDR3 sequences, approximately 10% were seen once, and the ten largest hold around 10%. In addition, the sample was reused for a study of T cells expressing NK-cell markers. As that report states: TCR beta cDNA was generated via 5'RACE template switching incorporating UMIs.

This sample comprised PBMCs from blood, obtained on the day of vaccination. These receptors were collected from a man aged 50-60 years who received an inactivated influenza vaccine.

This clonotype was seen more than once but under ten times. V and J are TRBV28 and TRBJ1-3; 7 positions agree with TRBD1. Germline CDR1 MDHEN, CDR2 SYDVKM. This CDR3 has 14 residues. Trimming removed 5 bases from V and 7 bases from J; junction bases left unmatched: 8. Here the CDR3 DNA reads TGTGCCAGCAGTAACAGGGGAGTGAGGAACACCATATATTTT. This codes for CASSNRGVRNTIYF. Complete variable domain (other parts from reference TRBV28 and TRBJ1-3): DVKVTQSSRYLVKRTGEKVFLECVQDMDHENMFWYRQDPGLGLRLIYFSYDVKMKEKGDIPEGYSVSREKKERFSLILESASTNQTSMYLCASSNRGVRNTIYFGEGSWLTVV.

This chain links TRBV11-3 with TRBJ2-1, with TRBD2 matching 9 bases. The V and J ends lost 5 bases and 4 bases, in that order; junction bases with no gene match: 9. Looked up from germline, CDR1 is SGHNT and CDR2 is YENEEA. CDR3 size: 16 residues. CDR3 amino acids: CASSPAGSGGYNEQFF. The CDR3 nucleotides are TGTGCCAGCAGCCCCGCGGGTAGCGGGGGATACAATGAGCAGTTCTTC.

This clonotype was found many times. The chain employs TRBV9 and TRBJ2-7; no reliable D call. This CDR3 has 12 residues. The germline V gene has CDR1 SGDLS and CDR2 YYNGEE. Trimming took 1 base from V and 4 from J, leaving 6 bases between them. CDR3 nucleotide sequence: TGTGCCAGCAGCGTATTGTCTTACGAGCAGTACTTC. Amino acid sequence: CASSVLSYEQYF.

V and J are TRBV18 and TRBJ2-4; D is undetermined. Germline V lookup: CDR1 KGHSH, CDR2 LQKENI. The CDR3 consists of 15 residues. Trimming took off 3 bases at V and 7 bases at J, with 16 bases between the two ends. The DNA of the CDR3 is TGTGCCAGCTCACCTACCCTTAGCAAAATCAACATTCAGTACTTC. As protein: CASSPTLSKINIQYF.

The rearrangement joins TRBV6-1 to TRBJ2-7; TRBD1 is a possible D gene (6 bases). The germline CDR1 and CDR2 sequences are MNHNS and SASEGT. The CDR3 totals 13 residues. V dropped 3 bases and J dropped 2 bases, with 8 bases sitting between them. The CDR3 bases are TGTGCCAGCAGTGAGACAGGTCCCTACGAGCAGTACTTC. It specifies CASSETGPYEQYF.

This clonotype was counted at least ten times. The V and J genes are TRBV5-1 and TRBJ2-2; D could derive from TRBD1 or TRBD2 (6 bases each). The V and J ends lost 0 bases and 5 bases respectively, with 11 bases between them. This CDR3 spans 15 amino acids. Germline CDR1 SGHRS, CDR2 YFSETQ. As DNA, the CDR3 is TGCGCCAGCAGCTTGGAGGGGGGAAGGACCGGGGAGCTGTTTTTT. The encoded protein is CASSLEGGRTGELFF.

CDR3 sequence reads: CASGRRGGPGELFF. The CDR3 nucleotides read TGTGCCAGCGGACGGCGGGGGGGCCCCGGGGAGCTGTTTTTT. The J gene is TRBJ2-2, the V gene TRBV3-1; 9 bases are shared with TRBD2. CDR3 size: 14 residues. CDR1 is LGHDT, CDR2 YNNKEL, per germline (reference sequence). Losses at the gene ends were 8 bases for V and 6 bases for J; bases not matched to a gene: 7. The whole variable domain, remainder taken from reference TRBV3-1 and TRBJ2-2, is DTAVSQTPKYLVTQMGNDKSIKCEQNLGHDTMYWYKQDSKKFLKIMFSYNNKELIINETVPNRFSPKSPDKAHLNLHINSLELGDSAVYFCASGRRGGPGELFFGEGSRLTVL.

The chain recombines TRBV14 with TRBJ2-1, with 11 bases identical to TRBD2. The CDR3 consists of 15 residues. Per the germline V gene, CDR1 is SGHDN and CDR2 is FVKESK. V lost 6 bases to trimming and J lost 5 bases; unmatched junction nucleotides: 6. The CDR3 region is CASSPLAGVHNEQFF. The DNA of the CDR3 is TGTGCCAGCAGTCCACTAGCGGGGGTACACAATGAGCAGTTCTTC.

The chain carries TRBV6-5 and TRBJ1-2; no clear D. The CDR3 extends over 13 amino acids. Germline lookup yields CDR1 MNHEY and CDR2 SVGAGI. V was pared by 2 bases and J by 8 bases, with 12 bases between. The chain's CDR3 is CASSYGRASGYTF. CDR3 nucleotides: TGTGCCAGCAGTTACGGGAGGGCTTCGGGCTACACCTTC.

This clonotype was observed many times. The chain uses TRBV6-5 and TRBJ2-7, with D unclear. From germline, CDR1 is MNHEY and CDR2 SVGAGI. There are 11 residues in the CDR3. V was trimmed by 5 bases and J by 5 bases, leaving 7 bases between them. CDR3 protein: CASSTWNEQYF. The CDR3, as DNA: TGTGCCAGCAGTACCTGGAACGAGCAGTACTTC.

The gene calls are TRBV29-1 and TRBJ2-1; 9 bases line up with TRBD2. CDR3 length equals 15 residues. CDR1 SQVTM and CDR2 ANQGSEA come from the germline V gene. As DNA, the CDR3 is TGCGGCTCCTTTTATAGCGGGGGTGGAAGCTATGAGCAGTTCTTC. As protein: CGSFYSGGGSYEQFF.

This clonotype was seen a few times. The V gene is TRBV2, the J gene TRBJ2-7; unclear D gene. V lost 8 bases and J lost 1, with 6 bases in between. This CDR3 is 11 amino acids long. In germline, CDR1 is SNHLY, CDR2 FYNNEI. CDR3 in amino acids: CASFESYEQYF. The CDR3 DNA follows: TGTGCCAGCTTCGAATCCTACGAGCAGTACTTC.

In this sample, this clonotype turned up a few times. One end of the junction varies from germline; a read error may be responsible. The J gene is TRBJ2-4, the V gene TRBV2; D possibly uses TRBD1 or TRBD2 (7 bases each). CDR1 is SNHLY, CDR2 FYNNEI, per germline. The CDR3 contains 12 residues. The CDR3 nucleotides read TGTGCCAGCAGCCTTGACAGGGAGGGGAGACACTTC. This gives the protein CASSLDREGRHF.

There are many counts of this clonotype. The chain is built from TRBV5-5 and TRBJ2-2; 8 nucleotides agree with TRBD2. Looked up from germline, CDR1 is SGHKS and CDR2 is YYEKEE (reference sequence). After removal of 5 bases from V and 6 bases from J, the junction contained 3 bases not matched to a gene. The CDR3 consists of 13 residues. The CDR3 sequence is CASRSLAAGELFF. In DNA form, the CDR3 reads TGTGCCAGCAGATCACTAGCGGCCGGGGAGCTGTTTTTT.